This T cell receptor beta chain was obtained from a study of T cell responses to AZD1222 COVID-19 vaccine (dated by TCRdb to the early 2020s). In the study overall: Because spike-specific TCR depth and breadth did not differ between the two schedules, AZD1222 recipients who got a second dose at roughly 4 weeks were pooled with those who got a second dose at roughly 12 weeks. A total of just over 230 trial participants underwent TCR sequencing, of whom about 210 received two doses of AZD1222 and about 25 received two doses of the MenACWY control vaccine. Trial participants were enrolled by age into 18-55, 56-69 and 70-plus year subgroups, with roughly 160, 29 and 62 TCR-sequenced participants respectively.

V has 6 bases trimmed and J has 2 bases trimmed; junction bases matching no gene number 5. The CDR3 runs 14 amino acids, cysteine and phenylalanine included. Only the CDR3 portion is preserved as DNA: 42 bases, with reading frame beginning at the first base. According to the germline V gene, CDR1 reads SNHLY and CDR2 reads FYNNEI. The CDR3 regions of human TCRbeta chains were analyzed by immunosequencing. In the original analysis: TCRs in the repertoires were matched against a reference library of SARS-CoV-2-specific TCRs that had been generated with the MIRA antigen-specificity platform. Breadth meant the fraction of unique TCRs that were SARS-CoV-2-associated, whereas depth meant the fraction of total T cells that were SARS-CoV-2-associated. Each spike-specific TCR was assigned to its reactive spike region and to a CD4 or CD8 class using the MIRA data. Log10-transformed breadth and depth values were compared by one-way ANOVA with Sidak's multiple comparisons tests. In its TCRdb copy, this immuneACCESS table keeps in-frame sequences only and misses some clones. Where compared with another copy, unresolved V genes explain less than half of these, and the others have no known cause. The DNA gave D and trimming, while V, J and clone size come from that table. This sample holds around 200,000 clones; around 90% were observed only once. The ten top clones hold 0.99% of the sample.

General study outcomes and caveats: Most participants were white British and females outnumbered males, and the authors suggested that clonal diversity may have been underestimated. The vaccine-associated CD4 TCRs covered the entire spike protein, and the dominant responses fell in regions 160-218 and 743-854. After two AZD1222 doses, both the breadth and the depth of spike-specific TCRs were significantly higher than at day 0 and than in MenACWY recipients. Conclusions about previously exposed vaccinees were limited because only six or seven AZD1222 recipients were SARS-CoV-2 seropositive at baseline. No day 14 peak-response samples were available, so repertoires were characterized only after the peak T cell response. Epitopes outside the regions mutated in the B.1.351 and B.1.1.7 variants were reportedly recognized by nearly half of the unique spike-specific TCRs. In the small 56-69-year group, the increase in depth fell short of significance, most likely because of low power.

Remarks on this clone: The clone's antigen remains unknown. The input lacks base qualities; no much larger clone sits a single base away.

Reading the label with the study, this specimen's time point is: baseline before first vaccination. The vaccinee samples were drawn from two UK trials, COV001 and COV002, one of which was a single-blind randomized controlled phase 2/3 trial testing AZD1222 (ChAdOx1 nCoV-19) in healthy adults. For TCRbeta chain sequencing, PBMC samples from trial participants were taken at day 0 and at day 28 after the second dose. The chain uses TRBV2 and TRBJ2-3, with 7 middle bases fitting TRBD1. This clonotype was sampled from an adult in good health. The sample in question was peripheral blood, obtained on day 0 of AZD1222 vaccination. In nucleotide form, the sequence is TGTGCCAGCAGCGAACAGGGGCCCACAGATACGCAGTATTTT. This translates into CASSEQGPTDTQYF.